This T cell receptor (beta chain) was obtained from a study of T-cell reconstitution after alpha-beta-depleted transplantation in children (dated by TCRdb to about 2016). Context from the whole study: The study quantitatively tracked T-cell immune reconstitution after TCRalphabeta/CD19-depleted allogeneic hematopoietic cell transplantation in children using TCR repertoire profiling. Here is what the overall study found, with its caveats: The high TCRbeta diversity at day 60 in some patients was ascribed to recipient T cells and intrathymic progenitors that had survived conditioning. The frequencies of hyperexpanded clones fell over the following months, and after one year, T-cell counts and TCRbeta diversity were mostly attributed to newly produced T cells. The apparently early recovery of alphabetaT-cell counts about two months after transplant reportedly depended on only several hundred rapidly expanded clones that came from non-depleted graft cells.

The V and J ends are trimmed by 2 bases and 6 bases, leaving 18 bases between them. Taken from cysteine to phenylalanine, the CDR3 has 16 residues. Only the CDR3 DNA is retained, 48 bases long and in frame from the first base. The germline V gene yields MNHEY for CDR1 and SVGAGI for CDR2. This specimen's treatment or condition label, per the study, means: allogeneic hematopoietic cell transplantation with graft depleted of TCRalphabeta T cells and CD19 B cells. The children who served as transplant recipients had been given grafts of TCRalphabeta/CD19-depleted allogeneic hematopoietic cells. The method was PCR. Sequencer: Illumina HiSeq 2500. TCR libraries were prepared with molecular barcoding, using unique molecular identifiers to normalize TCRbeta repertoire quantification. TCRdb's own reprocessing of the public reads used fastp at Q25 and MiXCR and kept productive beta chains. Under each unique CDR3 protein, matching rows form one entry showing the most common genes and DNA. The sample data list about 980,000 distinct CDR3 sequences, and roughly 31% of these were observed just once. Approximately 30% of the sample comes from the top ten.

Comment on this clonotype: Its antigen specificity is not known. Base qualities were left out, and no much larger clone turns up one base away.

The V and J genes are TRBV6-5 and TRBJ2-3; the D segment might be TRBD1 or TRBD2, since each matches 5 bases. The sequence came from a boy in the first two years of life who had a stem cell transplant for SCID, so the T cells may come from the graft donor. The input for sequencing was PBMCs, mostly from graft donor cells, taken 360 days after TCRalphabeta/CD19-depleted stem cell transplant. The DNA sequence reads TGTGCCAGCAGTTACGATCCGAGGGGTGCTGTCGATACGCAGTATTTT. The resulting protein is CASSYDPRGAVDTQYF.